One and the same sample provided the 8 T cell receptor beta chains below, sequenced in a study of a mutant IDH1 vaccine in newly diagnosed glioma. These TCRs are of unknown antigen specificity. Sequencing was performed with immunoSEQ multiplex PCR; in TCRdb, only in-frame clones are kept and a portion is missing. The sample carries tens of thousands of clones, more than 75% recorded once. The time point is: week 35, safety follow-up. Each vaccine dose was 300 ug of mutant IDH1 20-mer peptide, with topical imiquimod. Sequenced here: PBMCs, sampled from a glioma patient whose treatment included an IDH1 peptide vaccine. These receptors all stem from a woman in her 40s with glioma.

This clone was detected only once. The CDR3 region has the DNA TGTGCCAGAGGGACTAGCGGGAGAACAGATACGCAGTATTTT. Protein product: CARGTSGRTDTQYF. The V call is TRBV2, the J call TRBJ2-3, with 14 bases lining up with TRBD2. V shed 9 bases and J 3 bases; nucleotides not matched to a gene: 2. Germline loops: CDR1 SNHLY, CDR2 FYNNEI. This CDR3 has 14 amino acids.

The genes are TRBV7-6 and TRBJ1-4; D is unclear. Germline CDR1 is SGHVS and CDR2 is FNYEAQ. The CDR3 runs to 14 residues. V lost 5 bases, J lost 0 bases, and 7 bases lay in between. The CDR3 region has the DNA TGTGCCAGCAGCCAGCTTGCAACTAATGAAAAACTGTTTTTT. Translating it yields CASSQLATNEKLFF.

V and J are TRBV11-2 and TRBJ2-7, with D perhaps matching TRBD2 (6 bases). The CDR3 runs 13 residues. V was shortened by 3 bases and J by 1 base, with 7 bases between the two germline ends. Germline V gives CDR1 SGHAT, CDR2 FQNNGV. The CDR3 sequence: CASSLGGSYEQYF. CDR3 bases: TGTGCCAGCAGCTTGGGGGGATCCTACGAGCAGTACTTC.

The chain joins TRBV2 to TRBJ1-5; D is undetermined. Per germline, CDR1 SNHLY and CDR2 FYNNEI. V dropped 1 base and J dropped 9 bases, with 7 bases sitting between them. The CDR3 is 12 amino acids. The CDR3 DNA reads as TGTGCCAGCAGTGAAGATCCCCGGCCCCAGCATTTT. Translating it yields CASSEDPRPQHF.

This clone has just a few counts. The CDR3 sequence is CASSYRGDEQFF. The CDR3 DNA reads TGTGCCAGCAGTTACAGGGGAGATGAGCAGTTCTTC. The rearrangement uses TRBV6-5 and TRBJ2-1, with D perhaps TRBD1 or TRBD2 (5 bases each). Germline V gene lookup returns CDR1 MNHEY and CDR2 SVGAGI. V was shortened by 2 bases and J by 8 bases, with 7 bases between the two germline ends. This CDR3 region has 12 residues.

V usage is TRBV5-1 and J usage is TRBJ2-5; D is undetermined. The CDR3 is 13 residues long. Looked up from germline, CDR1 is SGHRS and CDR2 is YFSETQ. Trimming removed 6 bases at V and 1 base at J, with 10 bases between. CDR3 DNA sequence: TGCGCCAGCATGGCGTTAACCCAAGAGACCCAGTACTTC. Its translation is CASMALTQETQYF.

This clone was detected once. This chain connects TRBV5-1 to TRBJ1-5; D possibly corresponds to TRBD1 (5 bases). This CDR3 is 15 amino acids long. Looked up from germline, CDR1 is SGHRS and CDR2 is YFSETQ. The V end was cut by 0 bases, the J end by 4 bases, with 11 bases between. This chain's CDR3 is CASSLEGTYNQPQHF. Written as DNA, the CDR3 is TGCGCCAGCAGCTTGGAGGGGACGTATAATCAGCCCCAGCATTTT.

The chain couples TRBV2 to TRBJ2-7; a weak D match, TRBD2 (6 bases). Trimming cost V 2 bases and J 0 bases, with 8 bases left between them. The germline V gene has CDR1 SNHLY and CDR2 FYNNEI. The CDR3 has 14 amino acids. The CDR3 nucleotides are TGTGCCAGCAGTGAATACGGGAGCTCCTACGAGCAGTACTTC. Its translation: CASSEYGSSYEQYF. Using reference TRBV2 and TRBJ2-7 for the parts outside the CDR3, the full variable domain is EPEVTQTPSHQVTQMGQEVILRCVPISNHLYFYWYRQILGQKVEFLVSFYNNEISEKSEIFDDQFSVERPDGSNFTLKIRSTKLEDSAMYFCASSEYGSSYEQYFGPGTRLTVT.